A selection of T cell receptor beta chains follows, all from one sample in a study of T cells in Graves' hyperthyroidism and ophthalmopathy. TCRdb processed the multiplex PCR reads anew with MiXCR; each CDR3 protein has one entry. The sample carries 350,000 to 400,000 distinct CDR3 sequences, under 15% recorded once. The material sequenced was blood. These receptor sequences come from a woman younger than 45 with Graves' hyperthyroidism. CDR3s include the opening cysteine and the closing phenylalanine or tryptophan. A D gene is named only where the DNA matches it firmly. A row's size may be missing; if present it is once, few, many or a size class.

CDR3aa: CASSPLGKGGMNTEAFF
CDR3nt: TGCGCCAGCAGCCCCTTGGGAAAGGGTGGAATGAACACTGAAGCTTTCTTT
v_gene: TRBV5-1
j_gene: TRBJ1-1
d_gene: NA
abundance: NA

CDR3aa: CASSAYYSSANTGELFF
CDR3nt: TGTGCCAGTAGTGCCTATTACAGTTCCGCGAACACCGGGGAGCTGTTTTTT
v_gene: TRBV19
j_gene: TRBJ2-2
d_gene: NA
abundance: NA

CDR3aa: CASGPADYEQYF
CDR3nt: TGTGCCAGCGGGCCAGCCGACTACGAGCAGTACTTC
v_gene: TRBV6-1
j_gene: TRBJ2-7
d_gene: NA
abundance: NA

CDR3aa: CASSQEASRAYEQYF
CDR3nt: TGTGCCAGCAGCCAAGAAGCTTCTCGAGCCTACGAGCAGTACTTC
v_gene: TRBV3-1
j_gene: TRBJ2-7
d_gene: NA
abundance: few

CDR3aa: CASSLSTSGSWSEQFF
CDR3nt: TGTGCCAGCAGCTTATCAACTAGCGGGAGCTGGAGTGAGCAGTTCTTC
v_gene: TRBV7-2
j_gene: TRBJ2-1
d_gene: TRBD2
abundance: many

CDR3aa: CASSTSAAAYEQYF
CDR3nt: TGTGCCAGCAGCACCTCCGCGGCCGCCTACGAGCAGTACTTC
v_gene: TRBV7-9
j_gene: TRBJ2-7
d_gene: NA
abundance: many

CDR3aa: CASSSIQMNEKLFF
CDR3nt: TGTGCCAGCAGTTCTATACAGATGAATGAAAAACTGTTTTTT
v_gene: TRBV27
j_gene: TRBJ1-4
d_gene: NA
abundance: many

CDR3aa: CASSQVIAGTNEQFF
CDR3nt: TGTGCCAGCAGCCAAGTTATAGCGGGGACCAATGAGCAGTTCTTC
v_gene: TRBV3-1
j_gene: TRBJ2-1
d_gene: TRBD2
abundance: many

CDR3aa: CASSGLSSEQYF
CDR3nt: TGTGCCAGCAGTGGGCTTTCCTCCGAGCAGTACTTC
v_gene: TRBV27
j_gene: TRBJ2-7
d_gene: NA
abundance: NA

CDR3aa: CATSDTMPGLAGEQFF
CDR3nt: TGTGCCACCAGTGATACGATGCCGGGACTAGCTGGTGAGCAGTTCTTC
v_gene: TRBV24-1
j_gene: TRBJ2-1
d_gene: TRBD2
abundance: NA

CDR3aa: CSARNPSGRPEQYF
CDR3nt: TGCAGTGCTAGAAACCCTAGCGGGAGGCCCGAGCAGTACTTC
v_gene: TRBV20-1
j_gene: TRBJ2-7
d_gene: TRBD2
abundance: many

CDR3aa: CASSQMMGYEQYF
CDR3nt: TGCGCCAGCAGCCAAATGATGGGATACGAGCAGTACTTC
v_gene: TRBV5-1
j_gene: TRBJ2-7
d_gene: NA
abundance: many

CDR3aa: CASSPGAGAREQFF
CDR3nt: TGTGCCAGCAGCCCCGGAGCGGGAGCGCGGGAGCAGTTCTTC
v_gene: TRBV3-1
j_gene: TRBJ2-1
d_gene: TRBD2
abundance: NA

CDR3aa: CASHRDRVSYEQYF
CDR3nt: TGTGCCAGCCACCGGGACAGGGTCTCCTACGAGCAGTACTTC
v_gene: TRBV6-1
j_gene: TRBJ2-7
d_gene: TRBD1
abundance: many

CDR3aa: CASSRNRYEQYF
CDR3nt: TGTGCCAGCAGTCGCAATCGATACGAGCAGTACTTC
v_gene: TRBV28
j_gene: TRBJ2-7
d_gene: NA
abundance: many

CDR3aa: CASRRGTGQGQPQHF
CDR3nt: TGTGCCAGCAGACGTGGGACAGGGCAAGGTCAGCCCCAGCATTTT
v_gene: TRBV6-1
j_gene: TRBJ1-5
d_gene: TRBD1
abundance: many

CDR3aa: CSARGLAGGPGVDTQYF
CDR3nt: TGCAGTGCTAGGGGACTAGCGGGAGGGCCAGGCGTAGATACGCAGTATTTT
v_gene: TRBV20-1
j_gene: TRBJ2-3
d_gene: TRBD2
abundance: NA

CDR3aa: CASSQVEGPSSYEQYF
CDR3nt: TGCGCCAGCAGCCAAGTTGAAGGCCCGAGCTCCTACGAGCAGTACTTC
v_gene: TRBV4-1
j_gene: TRBJ2-7
d_gene: NA
abundance: NA

CDR3aa: CASSQDSSELYNEQFF
CDR3nt: TGTGCCAGCAGCCAAGATTCAAGCGAGCTCTACAATGAGCAGTTCTTC
v_gene: TRBV4-2
j_gene: TRBJ2-1
d_gene: NA
abundance: few

CDR3aa: CASRPDRGSLSNQPQHF
CDR3nt: TGTGCCAGCAGACCGGACAGGGGATCCCTGAGCAATCAGCCCCAGCATTTT
v_gene: TRBV28
j_gene: TRBJ1-5
d_gene: TRBD1
abundance: many

CDR3aa: CASSEWWDRGGEETQYF
CDR3nt: TGTGCCAGCAGTGAATGGTGGGACAGGGGCGGTGAAGAGACCCAGTACTTC
v_gene: TRBV25-1
j_gene: TRBJ2-5
d_gene: TRBD1
abundance: many

CDR3aa: CASSEQGARETQYF
CDR3nt: TGTGCCAGCAGTGAACAGGGGGCGAGGGAGACCCAGTACTTC
v_gene: TRBV2
j_gene: TRBJ2-5
d_gene: TRBD1
abundance: many

CDR3aa: CASSHRTGYNEKLFF
CDR3nt: TGTGCCAGCAGCCACCGGACAGGTTATAATGAAAAACTGTTTTTT
v_gene: TRBV3-1
j_gene: TRBJ1-4
d_gene: TRBD1
abundance: many

CDR3aa: CASSLGLFYQETQYF
CDR3nt: TGTGCCAGCAGCTTGGGACTATTCTATCAAGAGACCCAGTACTTC
v_gene: TRBV11-2
j_gene: TRBJ2-5
d_gene: TRBD2
abundance: NA

CDR3aa: CASSLEYSNTEAFF
CDR3nt: TGTGCCAGCAGCTTAGAGTACAGTAACACTGAAGCTTTCTTT
v_gene: TRBV7-2
j_gene: TRBJ1-1
d_gene: NA
abundance: many

CDR3aa: CASSSPPTDTQYF
CDR3nt: TGTGCCAGCAGTTCACCCCCCACAGATACGCAGTATTTT
v_gene: TRBV28
j_gene: TRBJ2-3
d_gene: NA
abundance: many

CDR3aa: CASSPSLGEQYF
CDR3nt: TGTGCCAGCAGTCCATCTTTGGGGGAGCAGTACTTC
v_gene: TRBV12-3/TRBV12-4
j_gene: TRBJ2-7
d_gene: NA
abundance: many

CDR3aa: CASTTKQEFTDTQYF
CDR3nt: TGTGCCAGCACTACGAAACAGGAGTTCACAGATACGCAGTATTTT
v_gene: TRBV7-9
j_gene: TRBJ2-3
d_gene: NA
abundance: many

CDR3aa: CASSQGTGNYGYTF
CDR3nt: TGTGCCAGCAGCCAAGGGACAGGGAACTATGGCTACACCTTC
v_gene: TRBV3-1
j_gene: TRBJ1-2
d_gene: TRBD1
abundance: many

CDR3aa: CASSGGLAGVSPDTQYF
CDR3nt: TGTGCCAGCAGTGGGGGACTAGCGGGAGTTTCTCCAGATACGCAGTATTTT
v_gene: TRBV2
j_gene: TRBJ2-3
d_gene: TRBD2
abundance: many

CDR3aa: CASRGGATTDTQYF
CDR3nt: TGTGCCAGCAGGGGGGGGGCAACCACAGATACGCAGTATTTT
v_gene: TRBV28
j_gene: TRBJ2-3
d_gene: NA
abundance: NA

CDR3aa: CSARERSDSSGKEGKYEQYF
CDR3nt: TGCAGTGCTAGAGAGAGGTCGGACTCTAGCGGGAAGGAGGGGAAATACGAGCAGTACTTC
v_gene: TRBV20-1
j_gene: TRBJ2-7
d_gene: TRBD2
abundance: NA

CDR3aa: CSAYQGGEFF
CDR3nt: TGCAGTGCGTACCAGGGGGGAGAGTTCTTC
v_gene: TRBV20-1
j_gene: TRBJ2-1
d_gene: NA
abundance: once

CDR3aa: CASSLESGSFYEQYF
CDR3nt: TGTGCCAGCAGCTTAGAAAGCGGGAGCTTTTACGAGCAGTACTTC
v_gene: TRBV11-2
j_gene: TRBJ2-7
d_gene: TRBD2
abundance: NA

CDR3aa: CASSLLSGGGGELFF
CDR3nt: TGTGCCAGCAGCTTGCTATCCGGGGGTGGTGGGGAGCTGTTTTTT
v_gene: TRBV7-8
j_gene: TRBJ2-2
d_gene: NA
abundance: NA

CDR3aa: CASSSGQNRGDTQYF
CDR3nt: TGTGCCAGCAGTTCCGGACAGAACCGAGGGGATACGCAGTATTTT
v_gene: TRBV12-3/TRBV12-4
j_gene: TRBJ2-3
d_gene: NA
abundance: NA

CDR3aa: CSVDNGGSYEQYF
CDR3nt: TGCAGCGTTGATAACGGGGGGTCCTACGAGCAGTACTTC
v_gene: TRBV29-1
j_gene: TRBJ2-7
d_gene: TRBD2
abundance: NA

CDR3aa: CASSMTGTRPYEQYF
CDR3nt: TGTGCCAGCAGTATGACAGGGACTAGACCCTACGAGCAGTACTTC
v_gene: TRBV27
j_gene: TRBJ2-7
d_gene: NA
abundance: many

CDR3aa: CATMGQVGIQFF
CDR3nt: TGTGCCACCATGGGACAGGTCGGCATACAGTTCTTC
v_gene: TRBV2
j_gene: TRBJ2-1
d_gene: TRBD1
abundance: NA

CDR3aa: CASSELDLKKQYF
CDR3nt: TGCGCCAGCAGTGAGTTGGACCTAAAAAAGCAGTACTTC
v_gene: TRBV10-2
j_gene: TRBJ2-7
d_gene: NA
abundance: many

CDR3aa: CASVLTGAILSGNTIYF
CDR3nt: TGTGCCAGCGTGTTGACAGGGGCCATACTCTCTGGAAACACCATATATTTT
v_gene: TRBV6-1
j_gene: TRBJ1-3
d_gene: TRBD1
abundance: many